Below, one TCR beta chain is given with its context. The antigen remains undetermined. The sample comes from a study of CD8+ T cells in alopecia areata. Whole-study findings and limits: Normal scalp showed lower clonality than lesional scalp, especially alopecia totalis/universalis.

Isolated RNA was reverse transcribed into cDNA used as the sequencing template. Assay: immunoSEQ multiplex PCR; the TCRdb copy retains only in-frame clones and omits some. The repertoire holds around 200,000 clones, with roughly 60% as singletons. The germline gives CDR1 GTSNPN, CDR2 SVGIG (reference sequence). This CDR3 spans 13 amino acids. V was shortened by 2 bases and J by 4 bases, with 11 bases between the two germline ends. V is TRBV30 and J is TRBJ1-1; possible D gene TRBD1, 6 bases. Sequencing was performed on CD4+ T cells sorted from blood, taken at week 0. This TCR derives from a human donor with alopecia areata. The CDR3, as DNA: TGTGCCTGGAGTCGCGGACAGCTCACTGAAGCTTTCTTT. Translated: CAWSRGQLTEAFF.